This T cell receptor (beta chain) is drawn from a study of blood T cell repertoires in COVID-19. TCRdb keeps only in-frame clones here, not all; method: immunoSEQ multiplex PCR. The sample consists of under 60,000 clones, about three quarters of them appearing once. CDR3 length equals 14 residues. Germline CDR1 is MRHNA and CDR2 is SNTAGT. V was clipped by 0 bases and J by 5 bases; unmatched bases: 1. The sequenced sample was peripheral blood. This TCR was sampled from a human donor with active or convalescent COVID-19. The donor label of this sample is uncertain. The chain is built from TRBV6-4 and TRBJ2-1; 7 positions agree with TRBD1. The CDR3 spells CASSDSGQHNEQFF. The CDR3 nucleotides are TGTGCCAGCAGTGACTCGGGACAGCACAATGAGCAGTTCTTC.